This T cell receptor (beta chain) was captured by sequencing in a study of blood T cell repertoires in COVID-19. Original processing methods: Amplification from reference gene primers served as the basis for estimated nucleated cell counts. Some clones are missing from TCRdb's copy, which holds only in-frame ones; the method was immunoSEQ multiplex PCR. Clone size and V and J calls were adopted from that table, with D and trimming inferred from the DNA. The data contain approximately 90,000 clones, 90% of them seen just once; the ten biggest clones take up approximately 1.5%. Germline CDR1 MNHEY, CDR2 SVGAGI. The CDR3 has 11 amino acids. J was trimmed by 11 bases and V by 5 bases; bases with no gene match: 5.

The sequenced sample was peripheral blood. This receptor was obtained from a man aged 55 to 69 with acute or convalescent COVID-19. This chain uses TRBV6-5 with TRBJ1-1, with TRBD1 matching over 7 bases. For the CDR3, the DNA is TGTGCCAGCAGTCGGGGACAGTGGGCTTTCTTT. It specifies CASSRGQWAFF.